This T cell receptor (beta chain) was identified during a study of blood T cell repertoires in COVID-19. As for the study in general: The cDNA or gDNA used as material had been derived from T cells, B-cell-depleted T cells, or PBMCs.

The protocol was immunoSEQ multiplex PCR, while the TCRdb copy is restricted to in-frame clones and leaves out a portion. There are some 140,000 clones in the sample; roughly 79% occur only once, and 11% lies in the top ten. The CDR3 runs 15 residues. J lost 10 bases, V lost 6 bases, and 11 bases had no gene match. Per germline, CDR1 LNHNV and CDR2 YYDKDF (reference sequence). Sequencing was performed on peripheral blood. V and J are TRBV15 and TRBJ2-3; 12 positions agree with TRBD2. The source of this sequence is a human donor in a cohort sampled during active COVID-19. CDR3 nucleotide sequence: TGTGCCACCAGAGAAGGACTAGCGGGATGGGAGCCGCAGTATTTT. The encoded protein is CATREGLAGWEPQYF. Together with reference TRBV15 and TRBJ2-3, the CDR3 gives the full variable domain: DAMVIQNPRYQVTQFGKPVTLSCSQTLNHNVMYWYQQKSSQAPKLLFHYYDKDFNNEADTPDNFQSRRPNTSFCFLDIRSPGLGDTAMYLCATREGLAGWEPQYFGPGTRLTVL.